Below, 28 T cell receptor beta chains from the same sample are listed, as sequenced in a study of blood T cell repertoires in COVID-19. This table comes from immunoSEQ multiplex PCR, and its TCRdb copy is limited to in-frame clones, with some not included. The sample lists about 150,000 clones; around nine tenths were seen once. The sequencing sample was made of peripheral blood. The receptor set was obtained from a woman aged 65 to 85 with acute or convalescent COVID-19.

This chain connects TRBV6-6 to TRBJ2-5, with D unresolved. Per germline, CDR1 MNHNY and CDR2 SVGAGI (reference sequence). CDR3 length: 15 residues. With 0 bases removed from V and 1 base from J, the gap between germline ends came to 9 bases. CDR3 bases: TGTGCCAGCAGTTACTCGAGGCCCCCCCAAGAGACCCAGTACTTC. Translation: CASSYSRPPQETQYF.

The V and J genes are TRBV7-9 and TRBJ1-3, with D tentatively TRBD1 (5 bases). Germline lookup yields CDR1 SEHNR and CDR2 FQNEAQ (reference sequence). Trimming took off 5 bases at V and 0 bases at J, with 17 bases between the two ends. This CDR3 region has 17 residues. This CDR3 reads CASSTADSQNSGNTIYF. CDR3 in DNA: TGTGCCAGCAGCACCGCAGACAGCCAAAACTCTGGAAACACCATATATTTT.

This chain links TRBV5-1 with TRBJ1-6; the D gene is possibly TRBD1 (5 bases). This CDR3 contains 15 residues. V was trimmed by 0 bases and J by 7 bases, leaving 11 bases between them. CDR1 and CDR2 from the germline V gene are SGHRS and YFSETQ. CDR3 in amino acids: CASSLGTGQNSPLHF. Written as DNA, the CDR3 is TGCGCCAGCAGCTTGGGTACAGGACAAAATTCACCCCTCCACTTT.

This chain joins TRBV5-1 and TRBJ2-2, with 8 bases lining up with TRBD1. The CDR3 consists of 16 residues. Germline CDR1 is SGHRS and CDR2 is YFSETQ. Germline trimming cut 5 bases from V and 2 bases from J; bases unmatched to any gene: 8. The CDR3 DNA reads TGCGCCAGCAGTCTGAACAGGGGGGTCAACACCGGGGAGCTGTTTTTT. Translated: CASSLNRGVNTGELFF.

This clone was found once. This chain connects TRBV18 to TRBJ1-1; no definite D call. Germline CDR1 is KGHSH and CDR2 is LQKENI. The CDR3 has 15 residues. V was pared by 6 bases and J by 0 bases, with 14 bases between. CDR3 protein: CASSYQEGLNTEAFF. CDR3 coding DNA: TGTGCCAGCTCCTACCAAGAGGGTTTGAACACTGAAGCTTTCTTT.

This clone occurred once. The J gene is TRBJ2-2, the V gene TRBV19; no clear D. CDR3 length equals 13 residues. Germline V gene sequence: CDR1 LNHDA, CDR2 SQIVND (reference sequence). Trimming pared 7 bases from V and 5 bases from J, leaving 11 bases between. For the CDR3, the DNA is TGTGCCAGTATTTACGCGGTGACCGGGGAGCTGTTTTTT. Its protein product is CASIYAVTGELFF.

This chain links TRBV7-8 with TRBJ1-2; the D gene is possibly TRBD1 (6 bases). The CDR3 sequence is 13 residues long. V dropped 3 bases and J dropped 8 bases, with 13 bases sitting between them. CDR1 is SGHVS and CDR2 is FQNEAQ in the germline V gene. The CDR3 coding sequence is TGTGCCAGCAGCTTCCGGGGGGCTGGCGGCTACACCTTC. Amino acid sequence: CASSFRGAGGYTF.

This clone came up a few times. The DNA of the CDR3 is TGTGCCAGCAGCCCCGGAGAGGTCGAGCAGTATTTT. Translated: CASSPGEVEQYF. The chain carries TRBV11-2 and TRBJ2-3; D ambiguous. The V end lost 5 bases, the J end lost 11 bases, and 14 bases lay between the germline ends. This CDR3 is built from 12 residues. Germline loops: CDR1 SGHAT, CDR2 FQNNGV. Based on the CDR3 plus reference TRBV11-2 and TRBJ2-3, the full variable domain is EAGVAQSPRYKIIEKRQSVAFWCNPISGHATLYWYQQILGQGPKLLIQFQNNGVVDDSQLPKDRFSAERLKGVDSTLKIQPAKLEDSAVYLCASSPGEVEQYFGPGTRLTVL.

This rearrangement joins TRBV4-2 to TRBJ1-1, with TRBD1 identical over 11 bases. Germline CDR1 and CDR2: LGHNA and YNFKEQ. The CDR3 contains 15 residues. V was pared by 4 bases and J by 4 bases, with 5 bases of the junction left unmatched. The CDR3 DNA is TGTGCCAGCAGCCCCGGACAGGGGGCGAGCACTGAAGCTTTCTTT. Its translation: CASSPGQGASTEAFF.

The chain joins TRBV11-3 to TRBJ2-5; weak D call: TRBD2 (6 bases). Germline V gives CDR1 SGHNT, CDR2 YENEEA. CDR3 length: 12 residues. V shed 8 bases and J shed 5 bases, with 12 bases lying between them. The CDR3 DNA reads as TGTGCCAGCTCCAGGCGGGACGAGACCCAGTACTTC. Translated, it gives CASSRRDETQYF.

The rearrangement links TRBV2 to TRBJ1-5; TRBD1 aligns across 7 bases. The CDR3 extends over 15 amino acids. V gave up 4 bases and J gave up 0 bases; unmatched junction bases: 3. Germline assignment: CDR1 SNHLY and CDR2 FYNNEI. The CDR3 bases are TGTGCCAGCAGTGCCAGGGGGAATAGCAATCAGCCCCAGCATTTT. This encodes CASSARGNSNQPQHF.

This clone showed up just once. The gene calls are TRBV3-1 (or the pseudogene TRBV3-2) and TRBJ1-1; the D gene is possibly TRBD1 (6 bases). V lost 6 bases, J lost 5 bases, and 13 bases lay in between. CDR3 length: 13 residues. Germline assignment: CDR1 LGHDT and CDR2 YNNKEL (reference sequence). Written as DNA, the CDR3 is TGTGCCAGCAGTAATACAGGGATTACTGAAGCTTTCTTT. It encodes CASSNTGITEAFF.

The chain carries TRBV12-3 or TRBV12-4 and TRBJ2-1, with D unresolved. V was clipped by 3 bases and J by 6 bases, with 9 bases between them. CDR3 size: 13 residues. The CDR3 loop reads CASSFSVVNEQFF. The CDR3 region has the DNA TGTGCCAGCAGTTTTTCAGTTGTCAATGAGCAGTTCTTC.

V usage is TRBV30 and J usage is TRBJ1-1; TRBD1 is a possible D gene (6 bases). Per germline, CDR1 GTSNPN and CDR2 SVGIG (reference sequence). The CDR3 has 14 residues. The V end lost 2 bases, the J end lost 2 bases, and 12 bases lay between the germline ends. Here the CDR3 reads CAWSRGSKNTEAFF. The CDR3 DNA sequence: TGTGCCTGGAGTAGGGGGTCAAAAAACACTGAAGCTTTCTTT.

The CDR3 DNA reads TGTGCCAGCAGCGAACGGACGGCCTCGGGGACTGAAGCTTTCTTT. This gives the protein CASSERTASGTEAFF. The chain is built from TRBV3-1 (or the pseudogene TRBV3-2) and TRBJ1-1, with D uncertain. The CDR3 contains 15 residues. V lost 5 bases and J lost 5, with 18 bases in between. Germline V gene sequence: CDR1 LGHDT, CDR2 YNNKEL (reference sequence).

The V gene is TRBV5-1, the J gene TRBJ2-7; 11 bases map to TRBD2. Germline CDR1 is SGHRS and CDR2 is YFSETQ. This CDR3 spans 17 amino acids. V lost 4 bases and J lost 5; bases outside the gene matches: 14. DNA for the CDR3: TGCGCCAGCAGCGGAGGCCCTAGCGGGGGGTCCGTAGACGAGCAGTACGTC. Translating gives CASSGGPSGGSVDEQYV.

J is TRBJ2-2 and V is TRBV5-1; 11 bases map to TRBD2. The CDR3 consists of 16 residues. CDR1 and CDR2 (germline): SGHRS, YFSETQ. J was trimmed by 4 bases and V by 4 bases; bases with no gene match: 6. CDR3 in DNA: TGCGCCAGCAGCCTAACTAGCGGGGGTAGCACCGGGGAGCTGTTTTTT. Protein: CASSLTSGGSTGELFF. Supplemented by reference TRBV5-1 and TRBJ2-2, the full variable domain reads KAGVTQTPRYLIKTRGQQVTLSCSPISGHRSVSWYQQTPGQGLQFLFEYFSETQRNKGNFPGRFSGRQFSNSRSEMNVSTLELGDSALYLCASSLTSGGSTGELFFGEGSRLTVL.

The rearrangement joins TRBV19 to TRBJ2-5; the D gene is possibly TRBD1 (6 bases). The ends were cut back, 5 bases at V and 5 bases at J, with 12 bases in the middle. The CDR3 spans 13 residues. CDR1 is LNHDA and CDR2 is SQIVND in the germline V gene (reference sequence). The CDR3 DNA reads TGTGCCAGTAGTGAGGACAGTGGCGAGACCCAGTACTTC. Its translation: CASSEDSGETQYF.

The chain uses TRBV15 and TRBJ2-3; 7 nucleotides line up with TRBD2. The CDR3 consists of 16 residues. The V gene's germline CDR1 is LNHNV and CDR2 YYDKDF (reference sequence). J gave up 2 bases and V 0 bases, and 5 bases lay outside the gene matches. The CDR3 bases are TGTGCCACCAGCAGAGAAGGTCGGGGGGACACAGATACGCAGTATTTT. This codes for CATSREGRGDTDTQYF. The entire variable domain, with the rest obtained from reference TRBV15 and TRBJ2-3, is as follows: DAMVIQNPRYQVTQFGKPVTLSCSQTLNHNVMYWYQQKSSQAPKLLFHYYDKDFNNEADTPDNFQSRRPNTSFCFLDIRSPGLGDTAMYLCATSREGRGDTDTQYFGPGTRLTVL.

The chain carries TRBV28 and TRBJ1-6; 10 nucleotides align to TRBD1. Germline values: CDR1 MDHEN, CDR2 SYDVKM. Unmatched junction bases numbered 12, after V lost 4 bases and J lost 0 bases. The CDR3 spans 20 residues. CDR3 residues: CASSSLGQGSWSSYNSPLHF. The CDR3 DNA sequence: TGTGCCAGCAGTTCCCTGGGACAGGGGTCGTGGAGCTCCTATAATTCACCCCTCCACTTT.

The gene calls are TRBV10-3 and TRBJ2-3; D perhaps matches TRBD1 (6 bases). The V gene lost 3 bases and the J gene lost 4 bases, with 8 bases spanning the gap. Germline V gene sequence: CDR1 ENHRY, CDR2 SYGVKD. The CDR3 is 13 amino acids. The DNA of the CDR3 is TGTGCCATCAGTGAAGGGGGTGCAGATACGCAGTATTTT. Residues: CAISEGGADTQYF.

The V and J genes are TRBV24-1 and TRBJ2-2; 8 nucleotides match TRBD1. V was pared by 4 bases and J by 4 bases, with 7 bases of the junction left unmatched. CDR1 is KGHDR and CDR2 is SFDVKD in the germline V gene. This CDR3 spans 16 amino acids. The DNA of the CDR3 is TGTGCCACCAGTGACCCCAGGGGGCAAAGCACCGGGGAGCTGTTTTTT. This sequence encodes CATSDPRGQSTGELFF.

This chain joins TRBV19 and TRBJ1-5; D gene ambiguous. CDR1 is LNHDA, CDR2 SQIVND, per germline (reference sequence). The germline V and J ends were trimmed by 6 bases and 4 bases, with 16 bases remaining between them. The CDR3 extends over 15 amino acids. The CDR3 DNA reads TGTGCCAGTAGCAAGGCAGGTAAGCGGAATCAGCCCCAGCATTTT. Translating gives CASSKAGKRNQPQHF.

The chain joins TRBV12-5 to TRBJ1-2; 8 bases are shared with TRBD1. This CDR3 spans 14 amino acids. V dropped 5 bases and J dropped 4; count of bases not matched to a gene: 6. Germline lookup yields CDR1 LGHNT and CDR2 FRNRAP. In DNA form, the CDR3 reads TGTGCTAGTGGTCTGAGGACAGGGCGCTATGGCTACACCTTC. Translating gives CASGLRTGRYGYTF.

The chain is built from TRBV4-1 and TRBJ2-2; 9 bases map to TRBD2. CDR3 length: 18 amino acids. V shed 0 bases, J shed 1 base, and the junction held 6 bases outside the gene matches. CDR1 and CDR2 (germline): MGHRA, YSYEKL. The CDR3 reads CASSQEGIAGENTGELFF. The CDR3 DNA reads as TGCGCCAGCAGCCAAGAGGGGATAGCGGGGGAGAACACCGGGGAGCTGTTTTTT.

The rearrangement joins TRBV7-2 to TRBJ1-2; maybe TRBD1 (5 bases). CDR1 is SGHTA, CDR2 FQGNSA, per germline. This CDR3 spans 18 amino acids. The V gene lost 1 base and the J gene lost 3 bases, with 21 bases spanning the gap. CDR3 sequence: CASSLGALQGRRDYGYTF. As DNA, the CDR3 is TGTGCCAGCAGCTTAGGCGCTCTCCAGGGCCGTAGAGACTATGGCTACACCTTC.

The V call is TRBV7-8, the J call TRBJ2-2; TRBD2 aligns across 7 bases. V lost 5 bases, J lost 5 bases, and 5 bases stayed unmatched. CDR3 size: 14 residues. Germline loops: CDR1 SGHVS, CDR2 FQNEAQ. The CDR3 sequence: CASSPWGGTGELFF. The CDR3 DNA reads TGTGCCAGCAGCCCCTGGGGGGGAACCGGGGAGCTGTTTTTT.

The rearrangement joins TRBV24-1 to TRBJ1-5; 7 bases line up with TRBD1. Germline CDR1 reads KGHDR; CDR2 reads SFDVKD. This CDR3 is built from 14 residues. Trimming took 9 bases from V and 3 from J; bases not matched to a gene: 7. CDR3: CATSDRRLNQPQHF. CDR3 DNA: TGTGCCACCTCGGACAGGAGACTCAATCAGCCCCAGCATTTT.